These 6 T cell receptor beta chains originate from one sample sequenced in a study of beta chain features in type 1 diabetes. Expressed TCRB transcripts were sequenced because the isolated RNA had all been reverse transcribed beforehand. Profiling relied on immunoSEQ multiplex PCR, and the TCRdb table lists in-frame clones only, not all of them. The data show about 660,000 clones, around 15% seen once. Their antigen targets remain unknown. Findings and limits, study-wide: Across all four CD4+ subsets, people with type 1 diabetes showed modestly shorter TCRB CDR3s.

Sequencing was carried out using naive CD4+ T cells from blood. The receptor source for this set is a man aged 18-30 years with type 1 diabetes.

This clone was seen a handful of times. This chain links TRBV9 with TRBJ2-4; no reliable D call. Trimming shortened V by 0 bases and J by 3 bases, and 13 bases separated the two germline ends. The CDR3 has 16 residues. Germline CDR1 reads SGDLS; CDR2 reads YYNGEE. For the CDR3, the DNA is TGTGCCAGCAGCGTAGGAGTCCGGATGGACAAAAACATTCAGTACTTC. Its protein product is CASSVGVRMDKNIQYF.

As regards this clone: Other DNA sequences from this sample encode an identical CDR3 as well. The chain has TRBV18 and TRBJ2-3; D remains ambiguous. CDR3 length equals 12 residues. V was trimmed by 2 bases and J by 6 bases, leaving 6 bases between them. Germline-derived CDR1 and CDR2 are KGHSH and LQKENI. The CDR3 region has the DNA TGTGCCAGCTCACCATTGGGGGATACGCAGTATTTT. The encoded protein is CASSPLGDTQYF.

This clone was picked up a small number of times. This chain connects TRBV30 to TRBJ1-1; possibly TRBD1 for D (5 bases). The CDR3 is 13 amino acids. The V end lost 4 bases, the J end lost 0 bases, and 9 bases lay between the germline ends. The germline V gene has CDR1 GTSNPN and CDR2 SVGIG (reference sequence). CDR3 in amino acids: CAWTLQVNTEAFF. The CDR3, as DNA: TGTGCCTGGACTCTACAGGTGAACACTGAAGCTTTCTTT.

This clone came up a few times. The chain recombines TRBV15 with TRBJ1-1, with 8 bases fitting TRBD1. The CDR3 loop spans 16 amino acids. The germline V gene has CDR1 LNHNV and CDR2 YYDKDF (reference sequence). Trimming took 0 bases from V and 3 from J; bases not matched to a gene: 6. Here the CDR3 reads CATSREPGGYDTEAFF. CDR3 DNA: TGTGCCACCAGCAGAGAGCCAGGGGGCTATGACACTGAAGCTTTCTTT.

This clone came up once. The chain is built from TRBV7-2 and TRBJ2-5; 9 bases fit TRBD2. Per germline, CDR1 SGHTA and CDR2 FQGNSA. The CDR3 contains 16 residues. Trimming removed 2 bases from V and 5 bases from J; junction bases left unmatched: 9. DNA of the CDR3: TGTGCCAGCAGCTTAACGACTAGCGGCCCCTGGGAGACCCAGTACTTC. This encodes CASSLTTSGPWETQYF.

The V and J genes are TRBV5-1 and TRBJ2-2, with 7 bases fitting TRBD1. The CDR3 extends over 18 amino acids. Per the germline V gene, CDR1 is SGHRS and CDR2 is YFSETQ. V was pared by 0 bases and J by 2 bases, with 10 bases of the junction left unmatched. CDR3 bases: TGCGCCAGCAGCTTGGGCATCCTGACAGGGAAAAACACCGGGGAGCTGTTTTTT. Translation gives CASSLGILTGKNTGELFF.